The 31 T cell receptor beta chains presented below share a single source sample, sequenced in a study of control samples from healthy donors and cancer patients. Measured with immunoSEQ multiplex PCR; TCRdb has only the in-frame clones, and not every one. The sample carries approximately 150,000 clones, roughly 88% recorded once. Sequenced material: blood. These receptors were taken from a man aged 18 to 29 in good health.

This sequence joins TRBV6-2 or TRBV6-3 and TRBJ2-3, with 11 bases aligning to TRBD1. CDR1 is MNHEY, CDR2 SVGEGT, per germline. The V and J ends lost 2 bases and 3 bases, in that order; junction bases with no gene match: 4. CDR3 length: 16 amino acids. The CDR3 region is CASSYGGTGGTDTQYF. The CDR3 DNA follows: TGTGCCAGCAGTTACGGCGGGACAGGGGGTACAGATACGCAGTATTTT.

The CDR3 region is CASNPRDSNQPQHF. Written as DNA, the CDR3 is TGTGCCAGCAACCCCCGCGATAGCAATCAGCCCCAGCATTTT. V usage is TRBV27 and J usage is TRBJ1-5; D call uncertain. V was shortened by 7 bases and J by 0 bases, with 10 bases between the two germline ends. The CDR3 loop spans 14 amino acids. Looked up from germline, CDR1 is MNHEY and CDR2 is SMNVEV (reference sequence).

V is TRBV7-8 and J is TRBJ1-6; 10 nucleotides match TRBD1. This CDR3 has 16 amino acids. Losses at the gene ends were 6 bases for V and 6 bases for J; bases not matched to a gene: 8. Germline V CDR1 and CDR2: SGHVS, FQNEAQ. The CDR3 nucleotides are TGTGCCAGCAGTATTATCGACAGGGGGCCTAATTCACCCCTCCACTTT. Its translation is CASSIIDRGPNSPLHF.

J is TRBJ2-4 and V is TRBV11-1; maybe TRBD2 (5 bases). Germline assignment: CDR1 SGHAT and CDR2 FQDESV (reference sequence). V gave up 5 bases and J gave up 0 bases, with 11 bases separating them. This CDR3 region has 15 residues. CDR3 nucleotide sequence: TGTGCCAGCAGCCTCGACGGGGTAGCCAAAAACATTCAGTACTTC. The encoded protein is CASSLDGVAKNIQYF.

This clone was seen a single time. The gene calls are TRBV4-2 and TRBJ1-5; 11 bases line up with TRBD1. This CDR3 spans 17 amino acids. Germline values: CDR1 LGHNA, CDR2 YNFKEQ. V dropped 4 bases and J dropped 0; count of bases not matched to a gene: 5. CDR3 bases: TGTGCCAGCAGCCGGGACAGGGGGGGAGTTAGCAATCAGCCCCAGCATTTT. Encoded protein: CASSRDRGGVSNQPQHF.

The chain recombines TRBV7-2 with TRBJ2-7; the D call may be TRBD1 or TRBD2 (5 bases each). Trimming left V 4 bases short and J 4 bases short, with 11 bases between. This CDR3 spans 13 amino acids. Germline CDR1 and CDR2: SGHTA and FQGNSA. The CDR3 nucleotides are TGTGCCAGCAGCTCGGGACCCGGATACGAGCAGTACTTC. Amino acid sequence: CASSSGPGYEQYF.

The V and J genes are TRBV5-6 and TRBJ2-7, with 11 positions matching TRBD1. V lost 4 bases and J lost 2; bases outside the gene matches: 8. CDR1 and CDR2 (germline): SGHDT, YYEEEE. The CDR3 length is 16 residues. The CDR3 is CASSISPGQGAYEQYF. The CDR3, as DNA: TGTGCCAGCAGCATATCCCCGGGACAGGGGGCCTACGAGCAGTACTTC.

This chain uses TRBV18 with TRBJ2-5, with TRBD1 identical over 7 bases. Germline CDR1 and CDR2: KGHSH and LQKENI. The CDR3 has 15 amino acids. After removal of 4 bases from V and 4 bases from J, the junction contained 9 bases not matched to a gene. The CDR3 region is CASSRDTGDGETQYF. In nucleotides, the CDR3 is TGTGCCAGCTCACGAGATACAGGGGATGGAGAGACCCAGTACTTC. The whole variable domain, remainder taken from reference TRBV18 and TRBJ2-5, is NAGVMQNPRHLVRRRGQEARLRCSPMKGHSHVYWYRQLPEEGLKFMVYLQKENIIDESGMPKERFSAEFPKEGPSILRIQQVVRGDSAAYFCASSRDTGDGETQYFGPGTRLLVL.

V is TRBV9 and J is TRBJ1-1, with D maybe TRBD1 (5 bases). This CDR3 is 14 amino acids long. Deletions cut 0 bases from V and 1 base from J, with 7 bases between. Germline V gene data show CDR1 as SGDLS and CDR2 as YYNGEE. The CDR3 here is CASSVGGKNTEAFF. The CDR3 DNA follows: TGTGCCAGCAGCGTAGGGGGGAAGAACACTGAAGCTTTCTTT.

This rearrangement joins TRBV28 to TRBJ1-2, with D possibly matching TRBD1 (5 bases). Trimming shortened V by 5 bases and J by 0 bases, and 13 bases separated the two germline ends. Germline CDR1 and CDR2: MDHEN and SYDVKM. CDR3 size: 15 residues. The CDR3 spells CASSPGGDTNYGYTF. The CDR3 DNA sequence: TGTGCCAGCAGTCCGGGAGGGGATACTAACTATGGCTACACCTTC.

As DNA, the CDR3 is TGTGCCAGTAGTCCGACCGAGGGCAATCAGCCCCAGCATTTT. Amino acid sequence: CASSPTEGNQPQHF. V and J are TRBV19 and TRBJ1-5; no definite D call. Per the germline V gene, CDR1 is LNHDA and CDR2 is SQIVND (reference sequence). There are 14 residues in the CDR3. The V end lost 5 bases, the J end lost 2 bases, and 10 bases lay between the germline ends.

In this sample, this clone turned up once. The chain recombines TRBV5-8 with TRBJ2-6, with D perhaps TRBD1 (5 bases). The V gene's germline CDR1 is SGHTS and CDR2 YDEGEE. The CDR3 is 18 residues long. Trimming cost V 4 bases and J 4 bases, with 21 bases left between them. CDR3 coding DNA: TGTGCCAGCAGCCCTATCCTCCGACGGACAATCGGGGCCAACGTCCTGACTTTC. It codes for CASSPILRRTIGANVLTF. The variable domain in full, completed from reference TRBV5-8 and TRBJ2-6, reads EAGVTQSPTHLIKTRGQQATLRCSPISGHTSVYWYQQALGLGLQFLLWYDEGEERNRGNFPPRFSGRQFPNYSSELNVNALELEDSALYLCASSPILRRTIGANVLTFGAGSRLTVL.

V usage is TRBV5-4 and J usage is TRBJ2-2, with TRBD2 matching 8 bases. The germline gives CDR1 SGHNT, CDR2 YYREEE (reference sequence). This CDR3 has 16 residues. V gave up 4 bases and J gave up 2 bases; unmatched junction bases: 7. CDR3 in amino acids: CASSPPGLGNTGELFF. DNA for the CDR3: TGTGCCAGCAGCCCCCCGGGACTAGGTAACACCGGGGAGCTGTTTTTT.

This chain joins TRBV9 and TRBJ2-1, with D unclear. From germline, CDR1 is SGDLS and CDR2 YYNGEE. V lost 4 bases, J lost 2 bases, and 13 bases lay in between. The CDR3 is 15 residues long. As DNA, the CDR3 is TGTGCCAGCAGCCCTCGGACGGCCCCCTACAATGAGCAGTTCTTC. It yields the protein CASSPRTAPYNEQFF.

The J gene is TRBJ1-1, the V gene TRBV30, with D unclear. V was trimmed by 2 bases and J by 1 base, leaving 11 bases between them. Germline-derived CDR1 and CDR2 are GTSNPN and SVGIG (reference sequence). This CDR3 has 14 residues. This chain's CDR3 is CAWSFWVPNTEAFF. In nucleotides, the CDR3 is TGTGCCTGGAGTTTTTGGGTCCCGAACACTGAAGCTTTCTTT.

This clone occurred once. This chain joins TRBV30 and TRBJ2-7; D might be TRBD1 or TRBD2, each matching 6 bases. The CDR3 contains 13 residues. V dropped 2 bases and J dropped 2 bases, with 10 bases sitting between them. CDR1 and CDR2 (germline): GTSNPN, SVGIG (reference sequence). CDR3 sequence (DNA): TGTGCCTGGAGTAGGGGGGAGGCCTACGAGCAGTACTTC. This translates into CAWSRGEAYEQYF.

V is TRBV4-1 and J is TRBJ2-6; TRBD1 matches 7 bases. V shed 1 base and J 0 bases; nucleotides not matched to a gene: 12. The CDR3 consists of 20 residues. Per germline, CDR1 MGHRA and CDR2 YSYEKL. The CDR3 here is CASSQVLNRGTFSGANVLTF. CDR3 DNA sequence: TGCGCCAGCAGCCAAGTTCTTAACAGGGGTACTTTCTCTGGGGCCAACGTCCTGACTTTC.

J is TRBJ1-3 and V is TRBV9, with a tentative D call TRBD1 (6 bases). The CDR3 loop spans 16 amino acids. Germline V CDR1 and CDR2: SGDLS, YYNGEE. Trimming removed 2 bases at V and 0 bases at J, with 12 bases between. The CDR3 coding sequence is TGTGCCAGCAGCGTTCAGGGGTTGAGCTCTGGAAACACCATATATTTT. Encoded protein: CASSVQGLSSGNTIYF.

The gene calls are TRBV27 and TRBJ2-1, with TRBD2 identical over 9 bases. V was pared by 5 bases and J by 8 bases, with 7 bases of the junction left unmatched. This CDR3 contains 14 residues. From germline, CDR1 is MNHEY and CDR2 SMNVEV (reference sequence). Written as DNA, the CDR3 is TGTGCCAGCAGTGTTAGCGGGGGCCTGGATGAGCAGTTCTTC. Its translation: CASSVSGGLDEQFF.

The CDR3 sequence: CASKITGQGKNQPQHF. CDR3 nucleotide sequence: TGTGCCAGCAAAATAACGGGACAGGGAAAAAATCAGCCCCAGCATTTT. This rearrangement joins TRBV27 to TRBJ1-5; TRBD1 aligns across 9 bases. With V trimmed by 7 bases and J by 4 bases, 11 bases remained unmatched. The CDR3 runs to 16 residues. Germline CDR1 is MNHEY and CDR2 is SMNVEV (reference sequence).

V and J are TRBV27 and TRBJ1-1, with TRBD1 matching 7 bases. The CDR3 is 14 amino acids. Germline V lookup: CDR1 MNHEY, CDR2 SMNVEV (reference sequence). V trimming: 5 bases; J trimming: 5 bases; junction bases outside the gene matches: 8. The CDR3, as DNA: TGTGCCAGCAGTGTTATCCAGGGGGGGACTGAAGCTTTCTTT. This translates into CASSVIQGGTEAFF.

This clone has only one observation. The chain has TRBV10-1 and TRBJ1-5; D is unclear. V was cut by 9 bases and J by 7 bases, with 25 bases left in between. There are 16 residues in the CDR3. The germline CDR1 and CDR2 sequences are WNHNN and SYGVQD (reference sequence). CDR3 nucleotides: TGCGCCAGGTTAGGAGCGAGGGCAGACCTGCACCAGCCCCAGCATTTT. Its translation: CARLGARADLHQPQHF.

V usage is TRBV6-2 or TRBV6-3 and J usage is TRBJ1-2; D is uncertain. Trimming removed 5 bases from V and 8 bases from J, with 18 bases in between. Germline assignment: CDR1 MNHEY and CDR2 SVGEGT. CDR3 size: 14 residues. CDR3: CASSPIRGYQGYTF. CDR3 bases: TGTGCCAGCAGTCCCATCCGAGGCTATCAAGGCTACACCTTC.

DNA of the CDR3: TGTGCCAGCAGTTCGCCGTCCGACTGGGACACTGAAGCTTTCTTT. It specifies CASSSPSDWDTEAFF. The rearrangement uses TRBV28 and TRBJ1-1; D gene unclear. The CDR3 totals 15 residues. Trimming took 4 bases from V and 3 from J, leaving 15 bases between them. Looked up from germline, CDR1 is MDHEN and CDR2 is SYDVKM.

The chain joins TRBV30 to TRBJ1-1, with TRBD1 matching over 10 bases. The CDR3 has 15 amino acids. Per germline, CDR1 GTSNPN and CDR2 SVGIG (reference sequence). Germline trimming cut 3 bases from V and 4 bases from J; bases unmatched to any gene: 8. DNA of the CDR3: TGTGCCTGGAGGACTTTCCGGGACAGGGGCACTGAAGCTTTCTTT. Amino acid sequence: CAWRTFRDRGTEAFF.

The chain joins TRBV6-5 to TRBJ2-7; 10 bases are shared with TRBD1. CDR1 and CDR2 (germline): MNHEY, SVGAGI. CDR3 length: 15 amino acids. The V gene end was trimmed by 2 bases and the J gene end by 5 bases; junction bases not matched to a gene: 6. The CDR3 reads CASSYPGTGANEQYF. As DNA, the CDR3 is TGTGCCAGCAGTTACCCCGGGACAGGGGCGAACGAGCAGTACTTC.

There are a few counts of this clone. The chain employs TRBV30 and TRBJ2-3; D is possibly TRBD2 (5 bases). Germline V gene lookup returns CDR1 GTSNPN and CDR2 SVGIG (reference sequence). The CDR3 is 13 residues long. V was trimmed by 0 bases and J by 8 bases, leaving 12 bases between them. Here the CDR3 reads CAWSVWEHPTQYF. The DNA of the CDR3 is TGTGCCTGGAGTGTTTGGGAGCACCCTACGCAGTATTTT. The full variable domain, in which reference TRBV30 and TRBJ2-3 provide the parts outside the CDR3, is SQTIHQWPATLVQPVGSPLSLECTVEGTSNPNLYWYRQAAGRGLQLLFYSVGIGQISSEVPQNLSASRPQDRQFILSSKKLLLSDSGFYLCAWSVWEHPTQYFGPGTRLTVL.

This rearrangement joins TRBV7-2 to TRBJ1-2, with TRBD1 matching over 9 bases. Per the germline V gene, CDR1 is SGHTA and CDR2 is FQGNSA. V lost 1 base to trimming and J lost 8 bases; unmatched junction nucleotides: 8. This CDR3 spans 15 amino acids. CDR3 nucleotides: TGTGCCAGCAGCTTAGTTGGGACAGGGCGGAGGGGCTACACCTTC. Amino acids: CASSLVGTGRRGYTF. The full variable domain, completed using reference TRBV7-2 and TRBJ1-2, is GAGVSQSPSNKVTEKGKDVELRCDPISGHTALYWYRQSLGQGLEFLIYFQGNSAPDKSGLPSDRFSAERTGGSVSTLTIQRTQQEDSAVYLCASSLVGTGRRGYTFGSGTRLTVV.

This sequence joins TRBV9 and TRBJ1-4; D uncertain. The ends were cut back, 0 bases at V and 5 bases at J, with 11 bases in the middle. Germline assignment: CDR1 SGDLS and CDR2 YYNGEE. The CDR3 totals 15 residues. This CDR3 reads CASSVGPIGNEKLFF. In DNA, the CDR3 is TGTGCCAGCAGCGTAGGACCCATAGGGAATGAAAAACTGTTTTTT.

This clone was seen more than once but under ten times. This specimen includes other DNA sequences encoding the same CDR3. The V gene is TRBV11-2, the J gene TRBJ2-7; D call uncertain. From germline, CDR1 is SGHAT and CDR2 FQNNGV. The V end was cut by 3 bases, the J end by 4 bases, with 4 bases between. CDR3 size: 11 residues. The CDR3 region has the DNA TGTGCCAGCAGCTTGCTATACGAGCAGTACTTC. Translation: CASSLLYEQYF.

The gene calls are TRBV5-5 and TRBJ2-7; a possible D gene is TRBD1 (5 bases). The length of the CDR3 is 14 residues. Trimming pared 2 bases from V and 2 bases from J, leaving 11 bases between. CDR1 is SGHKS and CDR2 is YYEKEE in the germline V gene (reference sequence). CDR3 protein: CASSFRVTAYEQYF. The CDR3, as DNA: TGTGCCAGCAGCTTCAGGGTAACAGCCTACGAGCAGTACTTC. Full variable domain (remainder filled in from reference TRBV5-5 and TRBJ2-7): DAGVTQSPTHLIKTRGQQVTLRCSPISGHKSVSWYQQVLGQGPQFIFQYYEKEERGRGNFPDRFSARQFPNYSSELNVNALLLGDSALYLCASSFRVTAYEQYFGPGTRLTVT.